Presented here are 32 T cell receptor beta chains from one specimen sequenced in a study of blood T cell repertoires in COVID-19. Produced via immunoSEQ multiplex PCR; TCRdb's table is partial and in-frame only. The table includes around 59,000 clones, more than 60% detected once. The source material was peripheral blood. These receptors were obtained from a woman aged 45-59 years with active or convalescent COVID-19.

This clone was seen more than once but under ten times. The rearrangement joins TRBV28 to TRBJ1-5, with a possible D match to TRBD1 (6 bases). V was cut by 3 bases and J by 0 bases, with 6 bases left in between. The CDR3 totals 14 residues. Germline V gene data show CDR1 as MDHEN and CDR2 as SYDVKM. The CDR3 DNA reads as TGTGCCAGCAGTTTCAGGGGTAGCAATCAGCCCCAGCATTTT. It specifies CASSFRGSNQPQHF.

This sequence joins TRBV6-6 and TRBJ1-2, with D tentatively TRBD1 (5 bases). Germline V gene lookup returns CDR1 MNHNY and CDR2 SVGAGI (reference sequence). Trimming took 0 bases from V and 8 from J, leaving 10 bases between them. The CDR3 runs to 13 residues. The CDR3 region has the DNA TGTGCCAGCAGTTACTCGCGGGGGGAAGGCTACACCTTC. Translated, it gives CASSYSRGEGYTF.

The chain joins TRBV9 to TRBJ2-5; TRBD2 might be the D (7 bases). V was cut by 3 bases and J by 3 bases, with 12 bases left in between. The CDR3 runs 14 residues. The germline V gene encodes CDR1 SGDLS and CDR2 YYNGEE. The CDR3: CASSEWGGEETQYF. DNA of the CDR3: TGTGCCAGCAGCGAGTGGGGGGGCGAAGAGACCCAGTACTTC.

CDR3: CASSRDRDLSPLHF. Written as DNA, the CDR3 is TGTGCCAGCAGCCGCGACAGGGACCTTTCACCCCTCCACTTT. The chain joins TRBV6-5 to TRBJ1-6; 7 nucleotides align to TRBD1. CDR3 length equals 14 residues. The V and J ends lost 6 bases and 9 bases, in that order; junction bases with no gene match: 8. Germline values: CDR1 MNHEY, CDR2 SVGAGI.

The chain joins TRBV7-9 to TRBJ2-5, with D tentatively TRBD2 (7 bases). Germline V lookup: CDR1 SEHNR, CDR2 FQNEAQ (reference sequence). CDR3 length equals 15 residues. V was clipped by 6 bases and J by 2 bases, with 16 bases between them. The CDR3 nucleotides are TGTGCCAGCAGTTCATGGCGGGGGCGGCAAGAGACCCAGTACTTC. This encodes CASSSWRGRQETQYF.

This clone was recorded a few times. The chain uses TRBV4-1 and TRBJ2-3; 7 bases are a match to TRBD2. Germline V gene data show CDR1 as MGHRA and CDR2 as YSYEKL. The CDR3 spans 16 residues. The junction had 8 bases not matched to a gene; V was cut back by 1 base and J by 4 bases. The CDR3 bases are TGCGCCAGCAGCCAAGGACTAGCCTCGAGCGCAGATACGCAGTATTTT. Translated, it gives CASSQGLASSADTQYF.

The chain is built from TRBV30 and TRBJ2-1, with TRBD2 matching over 11 bases. CDR1 and CDR2 from the germline V gene are GTSNPN and SVGIG (reference sequence). This CDR3 comprises 14 residues. The junction had 7 bases not matched to a gene; V was cut back by 5 bases and J by 7 bases. The CDR3 coding sequence is TGTGCCTGGGGCCTAGCGGGAGGCTGGAATGAGCAGTTCTTC. This translates into CAWGLAGGWNEQFF.

In DNA form, the CDR3 reads TGTGCCAGCAGCTTGGTGGGGAGCCCCTACAATGAGCAGTTCTTC. This gives the protein CASSLVGSPYNEQFF. The genes are TRBV5-4 and TRBJ2-1, with a tentative D call TRBD2 (5 bases). Trimming shortened V by 0 bases and J by 2 bases, and 9 bases separated the two germline ends. Germline CDR1 and CDR2: SGHNT and YYREEE (reference sequence). This CDR3 is built from 15 residues.

The chain has TRBV19 and TRBJ1-2, with 9 bases identical to TRBD1. The germline CDR1 and CDR2 sequences are LNHDA and SQIVND (reference sequence). The V segment lost 6 bases and the J segment 0 bases; nucleotides outside the gene matches: 2. CDR3 length: 14 amino acids. The DNA of the CDR3 is TGTGCCAGTAGCGGACAGGGGTCTAACTATGGCTACACCTTC. This gives the protein CASSGQGSNYGYTF.

The J gene is TRBJ1-5, the V gene TRBV2; a possible D gene is TRBD1 (6 bases). Trimming removed 6 bases at V and 1 base at J, with 10 bases between. Germline V gene data show CDR1 as SNHLY and CDR2 as FYNNEI. CDR3 length equals 14 residues. The CDR3 reads CASRGTSSNQPQHF. CDR3 in DNA: TGTGCCAGCAGGGGGACAAGCAGCAATCAGCCCCAGCATTTT.

The chain combines TRBV19 with TRBJ2-1; 10 bases are shared with TRBD2. CDR1 and CDR2 (germline): LNHDA, SQIVND (reference sequence). The junction had 9 bases not matched to a gene; V was cut back by 7 bases and J by 9 bases. The CDR3 is 14 amino acids. The CDR3 loop is CASKAGGPLTEQFF. The DNA of the CDR3 is TGTGCCAGTAAAGCGGGAGGGCCGCTCACTGAGCAGTTCTTC.

The chain recombines TRBV4-2 with TRBJ1-1; tentatively, D is TRBD1 (5 bases). The CDR3 has 15 residues. Trimming shortened V by 1 base and J by 5 bases, and 14 bases separated the two germline ends. The V gene's germline CDR1 is LGHNA and CDR2 YNFKEQ. CDR3 sequence reads: CASSQVRAGRTEAFF. As DNA, the CDR3 is TGTGCCAGCAGCCAAGTCAGAGCAGGGCGGACTGAAGCTTTCTTT.

This clone was picked up a small number of times. The V and J genes are TRBV6-6 and TRBJ1-1; TRBD1 might be the D (6 bases). Per germline, CDR1 MNHNY and CDR2 SVGAGI (reference sequence). The CDR3 consists of 15 residues. Deletions cut 7 bases from V and 3 bases from J, with 18 bases between. In DNA form, the CDR3 reads TGTGCCAGCACCCAAACAGGGACGTACCACACTGAAGCTTTCTTT. Translation gives CASTQTGTYHTEAFF.

The chain uses TRBV28 and TRBJ2-6; 9 nucleotides match TRBD1. The germline V gene encodes CDR1 MDHEN and CDR2 SYDVKM. V lost 5 bases and J lost 4; bases outside the gene matches: 12. The CDR3 covers 18 residues. CDR3 sequence reads: CASSPNPGTGSGANVLTF. The CDR3 coding sequence is TGTGCCAGCAGTCCTAATCCCGGGACAGGGTCCGGGGCCAACGTCCTGACTTTC.

V is TRBV5-1 and J is TRBJ2-7; 8 positions match TRBD1. Germline-derived CDR1 and CDR2 are SGHRS and YFSETQ. The V segment lost 2 bases and the J segment 0 bases; nucleotides outside the gene matches: 4. The CDR3 has 15 amino acids. The CDR3 is CASSFWTGYSYEQYF. The CDR3 DNA is TGCGCCAGCAGCTTTTGGACAGGGTACTCCTACGAGCAGTACTTC.

For the CDR3, the DNA is TGTGCCAGCAGCCACATATTAAGGGGCATTAATGAAAAACTGTTTTTT. Translated: CASSHILRGINEKLFF. V and J are TRBV14 and TRBJ1-4; D is possibly TRBD1 (5 bases). Trimming took off 3 bases at V and 4 bases at J, with 15 bases between the two ends. The CDR3 has 16 residues. The germline gives CDR1 SGHDN, CDR2 FVKESK.

This clone was counted only a few times. The chain uses TRBV3-1 (or the pseudogene TRBV3-2) and TRBJ2-5, with a tentative D call TRBD2 (6 bases). The CDR3 consists of 17 residues. The V gene's germline CDR1 is LGHDT and CDR2 YNNKEL (reference sequence). Trimming cost V 4 bases and J 2 bases, with 20 bases left between them. Here the CDR3 DNA reads TGTGCCAGCAGCCCCATGAGGGGAGGTTCTGGACAAGAGACCCAGTACTTC. Protein: CASSPMRGGSGQETQYF.

The rearrangement joins TRBV6-5 to TRBJ2-1; 7 positions agree with TRBD1. CDR3 length: 14 amino acids. Germline CDR1 reads MNHEY; CDR2 reads SVGAGI. V shed 2 bases and J 3 bases; nucleotides not matched to a gene: 1. CDR3 DNA: TGTGCCAGCAGTTACAGGGGGCTCTACAATGAGCAGTTCTTC. Amino acid sequence: CASSYRGLYNEQFF.

The chain joins TRBV6-5 to TRBJ2-5, with a possible D match to TRBD1 (6 bases). This CDR3 spans 13 amino acids. Trimming took off 5 bases at V and 2 bases at J, with 9 bases between the two ends. Germline CDR1 is MNHEY and CDR2 is SVGAGI. The CDR3 spells CASSRQVQETQYF. CDR3 bases: TGTGCCAGCAGTAGACAGGTTCAAGAGACCCAGTACTTC.

CDR3 loop: CASSSRVGGPGNTIYF. As DNA, the CDR3 is TGTGCCAGCAGCTCCAGGGTCGGCGGTCCTGGAAACACCATATATTTT. The gene calls are TRBV7-2 and TRBJ1-3, with a tentative D call TRBD1 (5 bases). Germline CDR1 is SGHTA and CDR2 is FQGNSA. V lost 4 bases and J lost 2, with 15 bases in between. CDR3 length: 16 amino acids.

V usage is TRBV27 and J usage is TRBJ2-2; weak D call: TRBD2 (6 bases). Germline V gene data show CDR1 as MNHEY and CDR2 as SMNVEV (reference sequence). The germline V and J ends were trimmed by 3 bases and 6 bases, with 14 bases remaining between them. The CDR3 length is 15 residues. The CDR3 sequence: CASSFWVGSPGELFF. In DNA, the CDR3 is TGTGCCAGCAGTTTTTGGGTCGGGAGCCCCGGGGAGCTGTTTTTT.

CDR3 in DNA: TGTGCCAGCAGCCAAGTGGACTGGACCTATAATTCACCCCTCCACTTT. Translating gives CASSQVDWTYNSPLHF. This chain links TRBV4-2 with TRBJ1-6; D gene ambiguous. V shed 1 base and J shed 2 bases, with 9 bases lying between them. Per the germline V gene, CDR1 is LGHNA and CDR2 is YNFKEQ. The CDR3 covers 16 residues.

The chain couples TRBV7-8 to TRBJ2-2; tentatively, D is TRBD2 (5 bases). V lost 5 bases and J lost 4, with 11 bases in between. CDR3 size: 14 residues. Germline CDR1 SGHVS, CDR2 FQNEAQ. As DNA, the CDR3 is TGTGCCAGCAGCAGCACTAGTGTCACCGGGGAGCTGTTTTTT. Protein product: CASSSTSVTGELFF.

This chain links TRBV29-1 with TRBJ2-3; D is uncertain. V shed 5 bases and J shed 0 bases, with 3 bases lying between them. CDR1 is SQVTM, CDR2 ANQGSEA, per germline. This CDR3 spans 11 amino acids. CDR3 loop: CSVQSTDTQYF. The CDR3, as DNA: TGCAGCGTTCAGAGCACAGATACGCAGTATTTT.

The V gene is TRBV4-1, the J gene TRBJ1-2; 8 bases fit TRBD1. CDR3 size: 16 residues. Germline lookup yields CDR1 MGHRA and CDR2 YSYEKL. V was pared by 3 bases and J by 3 bases, with 9 bases of the junction left unmatched. DNA for the CDR3: TGCGCCAGCAGCCACCCAGGGGGCGCCGGTCACTATGGCTACACCTTC. It yields the protein CASSHPGGAGHYGYTF.

This clone has a handful of counts. The rearrangement joins TRBV27 to TRBJ1-2; 7 positions match TRBD1. The CDR3 covers 15 residues. Per the germline V gene, CDR1 is MNHEY and CDR2 is SMNVEV (reference sequence). Losses at the gene ends were 5 bases for V and 3 bases for J; bases not matched to a gene: 9. The CDR3 DNA sequence: TGTGCCAGCAGTCCTCTCGGACAGGAGTACTATGGCTACACCTTC. Its protein is CASSPLGQEYYGYTF.

This clone turned up a few times. This chain's CDR3 is CASSIVRDQPQHF. In nucleotides, the CDR3 is TGTGCCAGTAGTATAGTTCGGGATCAGCCCCAGCATTTT. This chain links TRBV19 with TRBJ1-5; D not certain. The CDR3 covers 13 residues. Germline V CDR1 and CDR2: LNHDA, SQIVND (reference sequence). Trimming stripped 1 base from V and 5 bases from J, with 6 bases between. Drawing the rest from reference TRBV19 and TRBJ1-5, the complete variable domain is DGGITQSPKYLFRKEGQNVTLSCEQNLNHDAMYWYRQDPGQGLRLIYYSQIVNDFQKGDIAEGYSVSREKKESFPLTVTSAQKNPTAFYLCASSIVRDQPQHFGDGTRLSIL.

The chain employs TRBV5-1 and TRBJ1-4; unclear D gene. V lost 0 bases to trimming and J lost 0 bases, with 12 bases between them. The CDR3 covers 17 residues. Germline V CDR1 and CDR2: SGHRS, YFSETQ. CDR3 in amino acids: CASSLDPETATNEKLFF. CDR3 in DNA: TGCGCCAGCAGCTTGGACCCGGAGACGGCAACTAATGAAAAACTGTTTTTT.

This clone was found once. V and J are TRBV6-5 and TRBJ2-1; D ambiguous. Germline V lookup: CDR1 MNHEY, CDR2 SVGAGI. This CDR3 is built from 16 residues. The ends were cut back, 2 bases at V and 0 bases at J, with 11 bases in the middle. CDR3 amino acids: CASSYPQMGSYNEQFF. CDR3 DNA sequence: TGTGCCAGCAGTTACCCACAGATGGGCTCCTACAATGAGCAGTTCTTC.

This clone was counted between two and nine times. This chain links TRBV5-1 with TRBJ2-4; the match to TRBD1 covers 7 bases. The CDR3 loop spans 12 amino acids. Germline V gives CDR1 SGHRS, CDR2 YFSETQ. Germline trimming cut 1 base from V and 8 bases from J; bases unmatched to any gene: 0. CDR3 sequence reads: CASSLTGDIQYF. In DNA form, the CDR3 reads TGCGCCAGCAGCTTGACAGGGGACATTCAGTACTTC.

This sequence joins TRBV7-8 and TRBJ2-7; 10 bases fit TRBD2. This CDR3 is 15 amino acids long. The V segment lost 2 bases and the J segment 2 bases; nucleotides outside the gene matches: 3. The germline CDR1 and CDR2 sequences are SGHVS and FQNEAQ. The CDR3 bases are TGTGCCAGCAGCTTACAAGCGGGAGGGCCCTACGAGCAGTACTTC. Translated, it gives CASSLQAGGPYEQYF.

On this clone: The same CDR3 arises from other DNA sequences in this sample as well. The chain employs TRBV7-9 and TRBJ2-7, with 7 positions matching TRBD1. Germline lookup yields CDR1 SEHNR and CDR2 FQNEAQ (reference sequence). V trimming: 3 bases; J trimming: 0 bases; junction bases outside the gene matches: 2. CDR3 length equals 14 residues. CDR3 coding DNA: TGTGCCAGCAGCTTGGACAGGACCTCCTACGAGCAGTACTTC. Translated: CASSLDRTSYEQYF. Full variable domain (rest looked up from reference TRBV7-9 and TRBJ2-7): DTGVSQNPRHKITKRGQNVTFRCDPISEHNRLYWYRQTLGQGPEFLTYFQNEAQLEKSRLLSDRFSAERPKGSFSTLEIQRTEQGDSAMYLCASSLDRTSYEQYFGPGTRLTVT.